The 30 T cell receptor beta chains presented below share a single source sample, sequenced in a study of CD8+CD57+ T cells in acquired aplastic anemia. Template material for TCR beta VDJ and CDR3 profiling consisted of genomic DNA. TCRdb passed the reads through MiXCR, listing each CDR3 protein once. The sample contains about 190,000 distinct CDR3 sequences, 50% to 55% of which appear only once. The source material was sorted CD4+, CD8+, or CD8+CD57+ T cells (not recorded which) from PBMCs. These receptors all stem from a human donor in good health, serving as a control.

This clonotype was recorded at least ten times. V is TRBV7-6 and J is TRBJ1-6; D may be TRBD1 (5 bases). V lost 2 bases and J 7 bases, leaving 9 bases between the germline ends. The CDR3 extends over 14 amino acids. Germline CDR1 SGHVS, CDR2 FNYEAQ. The CDR3 DNA reads as TGTGCCAGCAGCTTATCCTACAGGAATTCACCCCTCCACTTT. This encodes CASSLSYRNSPLHF.

J is TRBJ1-1 and V is TRBV4-1; the match to TRBD1 covers 7 bases. Germline V gene sequence: CDR1 MGHRA, CDR2 YSYEKL. The junction had 7 bases not matched to a gene; V was cut back by 8 bases and J by 1 base. CDR3 length equals 14 residues. The CDR3 DNA sequence: TGCGCCAGCTCGCCGGGACAGACGAACACTGAAGCTTTCTTT. It specifies CASSPGQTNTEAFF.

J is TRBJ1-2 and V is TRBV7-9; D is possibly TRBD1 (6 bases). This CDR3 spans 16 amino acids. V lost 1 base and J 8 bases, leaving 20 bases between the germline ends. Germline CDR1 SEHNR, CDR2 FQNEAQ (reference sequence). CDR3 DNA: TGTGCCAGCAGCTTAGGCGTGGGACGGGGGGCGATGGGCTACACCTTC. It translates to CASSLGVGRGAMGYTF. The variable domain in full, with the rest retrieved from reference TRBV7-9 and TRBJ1-2, is DTGVSQNPRHKITKRGQNVTFRCDPISEHNRLYWYRQTLGQGPEFLTYFQNEAQLEKSRLLSDRFSAERPKGSFSTLEIQRTEQGDSAMYLCASSLGVGRGAMGYTFGSGTRLTVV.

At least ten counts were recorded for this clonotype. The V call is TRBV29-1, the J call TRBJ2-1, with D hard to call. Trimming took 8 bases from V and 2 from J, leaving 22 bases between them. The CDR3 consists of 16 residues. The germline V gene encodes CDR1 SQVTM and CDR2 ANQGSEA. The CDR3 is CSLSPAAAPTYNEQFF. The CDR3 nucleotides are TGCAGCTTAAGTCCCGCGGCAGCCCCAACCTACAATGAGCAGTTCTTC.

This chain connects TRBV7-2 to TRBJ2-7, with 7 bases aligning to TRBD1. This CDR3 is built from 14 residues. V dropped 8 bases and J dropped 1; count of bases not matched to a gene: 8. Per the germline V gene, CDR1 is SGHTA and CDR2 is FQGNSA. CDR3 sequence: CASAIEGQSYEQYF. The CDR3, as DNA: TGTGCCAGCGCGATAGAGGGACAGTCCTACGAGCAGTACTTC.

This clonotype was counted between two and nine times. The V call is TRBV27, the J call TRBJ1-4, with D unclear. CDR3 length equals 14 residues. Germline V gene data show CDR1 as MNHEY and CDR2 as SMNVEV (reference sequence). V was shortened by 5 bases and J by 2 bases, with 9 bases between the two germline ends. The CDR3 nucleotides are TGTGCCAGCAGTCTGAGAAGGACTAATGAAAAACTGTTTTTT. Translated, it gives CASSLRRTNEKLFF. The variable domain in full, completed from reference TRBV27 and TRBJ1-4, reads EAQVTQNPRYLITVTGKKLTVTCSQNMNHEYMSWYRQDPGLGLRQIYYSMNVEVTDKGDVPEGYKVSRKEKRNFPLILESPSPNQTSLYFCASSLRRTNEKLFFGSGTQLSVL.

The chain has TRBV24-1 and TRBJ2-5; 13 bases are a match to TRBD2. CDR3 length: 18 amino acids. Germline V gene sequence: CDR1 KGHDR, CDR2 SFDVKD. V gave up 2 bases and J gave up 4 bases; unmatched junction bases: 9. The CDR3 spells CATSDSGTSGDITETQYF. The CDR3 DNA reads as TGTGCCACCAGTGATTCCGGGACTAGCGGGGACATCACAGAGACCCAGTACTTC.

The chain links TRBV2 to TRBJ1-1; a possible D gene is TRBD1 (6 bases). Trimming left V 4 bases short and J 2 bases short, with 14 bases between. The CDR3 spans 15 residues. Per germline, CDR1 SNHLY and CDR2 FYNNEI. The CDR3 reads CASSVSGQINTEAFF. CDR3 coding DNA: TGTGCCAGCAGTGTATCAGGACAGATAAACACTGAAGCTTTCTTT. The entire variable domain, with the rest obtained from reference TRBV2 and TRBJ1-1, is as follows: EPEVTQTPSHQVTQMGQEVILRCVPISNHLYFYWYRQILGQKVEFLVSFYNNEISEKSEIFDDQFSVERPDGSNFTLKIRSTKLEDSAMYFCASSVSGQINTEAFFGQGTRLTVV.

This clonotype was observed at least ten times. The chain combines TRBV7-8 with TRBJ2-1; 11 bases line up with TRBD2. Germline V gene data show CDR1 as SGHVS and CDR2 as FQNEAQ. The CDR3 has 19 residues. Unmatched junction bases numbered 16, after V lost 4 bases and J lost 5 bases. CDR3 DNA: TGTGCCAGCAGCTCTCCTAGGCCCCTCACTAGCGGGGGAAACAATGAGCAGTTCTTC. Encoded protein: CASSSPRPLTSGGNNEQFF.

This chain connects TRBV7-9 to TRBJ1-4; D might be TRBD1 (6 bases). This CDR3 spans 16 amino acids. The V and J ends lost 5 bases and 1 base respectively, with 14 bases between them. Per the germline V gene, CDR1 is SEHNR and CDR2 is FQNEAQ (reference sequence). The CDR3 loop is CASSTAGAGTNEKLFF. CDR3 DNA: TGTGCCAGCAGCACCGCAGGGGCTGGAACTAATGAAAAACTGTTTTTT.

This chain connects TRBV6-5 to TRBJ1-6; TRBD1 aligns across 7 bases. Per the germline V gene, CDR1 is MNHEY and CDR2 is SVGAGI. This CDR3 has 15 amino acids. V lost 5 bases to trimming and J lost 10 bases; unmatched junction nucleotides: 11. Written as DNA, the CDR3 is TGTGCCAGCAGTCGACAGGGACTTTTGGGATCACCCCTCCACTTT. Protein sequence: CASSRQGLLGSPLHF.

This clonotype was found a few times. This rearrangement joins TRBV28 to TRBJ1-1; the match to TRBD1 covers 8 bases. The CDR3 spans 17 residues. The germline V gene encodes CDR1 MDHEN and CDR2 SYDVKM. The V gene end was trimmed by 1 base and the J gene end by 4 bases; junction bases not matched to a gene: 11. CDR3: CASSLFGRGLQGTEAFF. For the CDR3, the DNA is TGTGCCAGCAGTTTATTCGGCAGGGGGCTTCAGGGCACTGAAGCTTTCTTT.

This chain links TRBV20-1 with TRBJ2-5, with 11 bases lining up with TRBD2. The CDR3 has 16 residues. CDR1 is DFQATT and CDR2 is SNEGSKA in the germline V gene (reference sequence). Unmatched junction bases numbered 11, after V lost 3 bases and J lost 5 bases. The CDR3 nucleotides read TGCAGTGCTAGTGGCATACTAGCGGGAGTAAGGGAGACCCAGTACTTC. This gives the protein CSASGILAGVRETQYF.

This clonotype was detected many times. The V and J genes are TRBV20-1 and TRBJ2-1, with 10 bases identical to TRBD2. V gave up 3 bases and J gave up 6 bases; unmatched junction bases: 8. Germline V gives CDR1 DFQATT, CDR2 SNEGSKA (reference sequence). CDR3 length: 15 residues. CDR3 residues: CSASPWTSGFNEQFF. CDR3 in DNA: TGCAGTGCTAGCCCTTGGACTAGCGGATTCAATGAGCAGTTCTTC.

This clonotype has a count of ten or more. The V call is TRBV6-2 or TRBV6-3, the J call TRBJ2-3; possibly TRBD1 for D (6 bases). V lost 3 bases to trimming and J lost 2 bases, with 15 bases between them. The CDR3 is 16 amino acids. Germline V gene sequence: CDR1 MNHEY, CDR2 SVGEGT. The CDR3 sequence is CASSYVQGHLTDTQYF. The CDR3 DNA is TGTGCCAGCAGTTATGTCCAGGGACACCTCACAGATACGCAGTATTTT.

This clonotype occurred once. The junction departs from germline at one end; a sequencing error may be responsible. V gene TRBV7-8 combines with J gene TRBJ2-7; 9 bases are shared with TRBD1. Per the germline V gene, CDR1 is SGHVS and CDR2 is FQNEAQ. The CDR3 sequence is 11 residues long. Here the CDR3 DNA reads TGTGCCAGCAGCTTGACTCCGGGACAGGGCTGG. It is translated as CASSLTPGQGW.

This clonotype was seen at least ten times. The chain has TRBV19 and TRBJ1-1, with TRBD1 matching over 8 bases. This CDR3 comprises 15 residues. V was pared by 5 bases and J by 1 base, with 6 bases of the junction left unmatched. Per germline, CDR1 LNHDA and CDR2 SQIVND (reference sequence). The CDR3 DNA reads as TGTGCCAGTAGTTGGGACAGGTTCTCGAACACTGAAGCTTTCTTT. It is translated as CASSWDRFSNTEAFF.

This clonotype was recorded many times. This rearrangement joins TRBV19 to TRBJ1-3; D gene unclear. Germline V gene lookup returns CDR1 LNHDA and CDR2 SQIVND (reference sequence). This CDR3 is built from 14 residues. Deletions cut 8 bases from V and 2 bases from J, with 13 bases between. The CDR3 nucleotides read TGTGCCAGTTCCTTGGGATTTGCTGGAAACACCATATATTTT. This gives the protein CASSLGFAGNTIYF.

Here the CDR3 DNA reads TGCAGTGCTAGGACAGGGGGCTTCTATAATTCACCCCTCCACTTT. The encoded protein is CSARTGGFYNSPLHF. The chain combines TRBV20-1 with TRBJ1-6; 10 nucleotides align to TRBD1. The CDR3 length is 15 residues. Germline V gene sequence: CDR1 DFQATT, CDR2 SNEGSKA (reference sequence). V was clipped by 3 bases and J by 3 bases; unmatched bases: 2.

This clonotype has only one observation. J is TRBJ1-6 and V is TRBV6-5; 7 bases line up with TRBD1. The CDR3 runs to 15 residues. V lost 5 bases and J lost 10; bases outside the gene matches: 11. Germline assignment: CDR1 MNHEY and CDR2 SVGAGI. As DNA, the CDR3 is TGTGCCAGCAGTACCCGACAGGGCTCAGGGTCACCCCTCCACTTT. Translated: CASSTRQGSGSPLHF.

This clonotype showed up many times. J is TRBJ1-4 and V is TRBV5-1, with D tentatively TRBD1 (5 bases). This CDR3 is built from 15 residues. Trimming left V 0 bases short and J 3 bases short, with 9 bases between. CDR1 SGHRS and CDR2 YFSETQ come from the germline V gene. CDR3 DNA: TGCGCCAGCAGCTTGGGGGGGGTAGCTAATGAAAAACTGTTTTTT. It encodes CASSLGGVANEKLFF.

This clonotype was seen repeatedly, ten times or more. V is TRBV7-2 and J is TRBJ1-2; D is unclear. V lost 1 base, J lost 8 bases, and 8 bases lay in between. Germline V CDR1 and CDR2: SGHTA, FQGNSA. The CDR3 sequence is 12 residues long. As DNA, the CDR3 is TGTGCCAGCAGCTTAGATTTTTCGGGCTACACCTTC. Translation: CASSLDFSGYTF.

This chain links TRBV27 with TRBJ2-3; D is ambiguous. The CDR3 contains 12 residues. Germline-derived CDR1 and CDR2 are MNHEY and SMNVEV (reference sequence). V was clipped by 0 bases and J by 6 bases, with 4 bases between them. The DNA for the CDR3 is TGTGCCAGCAGTTTATCCAAGGATACGCAGTATTTT. Protein product: CASSLSKDTQYF.

This chain uses TRBV19 with TRBJ1-5, with 11 bases lining up with TRBD1. This CDR3 contains 14 residues. CDR1 LNHDA and CDR2 SQIVND come from the germline V gene (reference sequence). Germline trimming cut 7 bases from V and 7 bases from J; bases unmatched to any gene: 6. The CDR3 DNA follows: TGTGCCAGTACTCGGACAGGGGGCTTACAGCCCCAGCATTTT. It codes for CASTRTGGLQPQHF.

As concerns this clonotype: The germline gene is not matched at one end of the junction; a read error may be the cause. The chain has TRBV10-3 and TRBJ2-1; no definite D call. CDR1 is ENHRY and CDR2 is SYGVKD in the germline V gene. This CDR3 contains 13 residues. This chain's CDR3 is CGISTAGANEQFF. The CDR3 coding sequence is TGTGGCATCAGTACAGCTGGTGCCAATGAGCAGTTCTTC.

This clonotype was seen at least ten times. The chain carries TRBV6-2 or TRBV6-3 and TRBJ1-1; D might be TRBD1 (5 bases). CDR1 MNHEY and CDR2 SVGEGT come from the germline V gene. V lost 8 bases to trimming and J lost 0 bases, with 13 bases between them. The CDR3 length is 14 residues. Here the CDR3 reads CASGARELNTEAFF. The CDR3 DNA reads as TGTGCCAGCGGCGCCAGGGAATTGAACACTGAAGCTTTCTTT.

There are a few counts of this clonotype. V and J are TRBV5-4 and TRBJ2-1, with D possibly being TRBD2 (5 bases). There are 15 residues in the CDR3. Trimming took 4 bases from V and 4 from J, leaving 15 bases between them. Per the germline V gene, CDR1 is SGHNT and CDR2 is YYREEE (reference sequence). CDR3 amino acids: CASSPTRVLYNEQFF. CDR3 nucleotide sequence: TGTGCCAGCAGCCCTACGCGGGTTCTGTACAATGAGCAGTTCTTC.

This clonotype has ten or more counts. The CDR3 DNA reads TGTGCCAGCAGTTCACTAGCGGAGCAAGAGACCCAGTACTTC. Translating it yields CASSSLAEQETQYF. J is TRBJ2-5 and V is TRBV12-3 or TRBV12-4; 8 nucleotides align to TRBD2. The CDR3 covers 14 residues. The ends lost 4 bases at V and 2 bases at J; junction bases unmatched: 3.

This clonotype came up a few times. A much larger clone lies one base from this, so it may be a read error. The chain links TRBV4-2 to TRBJ1-1; 7 bases agree with TRBD1. The CDR3 extends over 15 amino acids. V shed 5 bases and J 4 bases; nucleotides not matched to a gene: 10. CDR1 is LGHNA, CDR2 YNFKEQ, per germline. CDR3 coding DNA: TGTGCCAGCAGCTTCGTGGGGGGACAGAGCACTGAAGCTTTCTTT. Amino acid sequence: CASSFVGGQSTEAFF.

The chain links TRBV28 to TRBJ1-4; D gene unclear. Looked up from germline, CDR1 is MDHEN and CDR2 is SYDVKM. Trimming pared 3 bases from V and 8 bases from J, leaving 10 bases between. The CDR3 has 13 residues. The chain's CDR3 is CASSFQTREKLFF. CDR3 nucleotides: TGTGCCAGCAGTTTCCAGACAAGGGAAAAACTGTTTTTT.